This is a list of T cell receptor beta chains from one sample in a study of blood T cell repertoires in COVID-19. Assay used: immunoSEQ multiplex PCR; TCRdb lists only in-frame clones, some missing. The table records roughly 150,000 clones, nearly 80% of them present only once. Sequenced input: peripheral blood. The receptors were sampled from a woman of 80 years or more with acute or convalescent COVID-19. CDR3s include the opening cysteine and the closing phenylalanine or tryptophan. Fields, in order: V gene, D gene, J gene, clone size, CDR3 protein, CDR3 DNA. D genes are given only for firm matches. Some rows mark clone size as missing; the rest say once, few, many or name a class of expanded clone.

v_gene: TRBV5-8; d_gene: TRBD1; j_gene: TRBJ1-4; abundance: -; CDR3aa: CASSPQGGYNEKLFF; CDR3nt: TGTGCCAGCAGCCCCCAGGGGGGCTATAATGAAAAACTGTTTTTT
v_gene: TRBV29-1; d_gene: TRBD1; j_gene: TRBJ1-2; abundance: -; CDR3aa: CSVVRGGLGYTF; CDR3nt: TGCAGCGTTGTACGAGGGGGCCTGGGCTACACCTTC
v_gene: TRBV6-4; d_gene: TRBD1; j_gene: TRBJ1-2; abundance: -; CDR3aa: CASSDSTGAGYTF; CDR3nt: TGTGCCAGCAGTGACTCTACAGGGGCTGGCTACACCTTC
v_gene: TRBV7-8; d_gene: -; j_gene: TRBJ2-7; abundance: many; CDR3aa: CASSGRRPASYEQYF; CDR3nt: TGTGCCAGCAGCGGCCGGAGACCAGCCTCCTACGAGCAGTACTTC
v_gene: TRBV2; d_gene: -; j_gene: TRBJ1-1; abundance: -; CDR3aa: CASSGQPQTEAFF; CDR3nt: TGTGCCAGCTCAGGACAGCCCCAAACTGAAGCTTTCTTT
v_gene: TRBV10-3; d_gene: -; j_gene: TRBJ1-6; abundance: -; CDR3aa: CAISPSSYNSPLHF; CDR3nt: TGTGCCATCAGTCCGAGCTCCTATAATTCACCCCTCCACTTT
v_gene: TRBV19; d_gene: -; j_gene: TRBJ2-2; abundance: -; CDR3aa: CASSGGVNTGELFF; CDR3nt: TGTGCCAGTAGTGGAGGGGTGAACACCGGGGAGCTGTTTTTT
v_gene: TRBV19; d_gene: TRBD2; j_gene: TRBJ2-1; abundance: -; CDR3aa: CASSGGEGSYNEQFF; CDR3nt: TGTGCCAGTAGTGGGGGGGAGGGCTCCTACAATGAGCAGTTCTTC
v_gene: TRBV7-9; d_gene: TRBD2; j_gene: TRBJ2-1; abundance: -; CDR3aa: CASSPRLAGEYNEQFF; CDR3nt: TGTGCCAGCAGCCCAAGACTAGCGGGAGAGTACAATGAGCAGTTCTTC
v_gene: TRBV2; d_gene: TRBD1; j_gene: TRBJ2-2; abundance: -; CDR3aa: CASKLTGGSNTGELFF; CDR3nt: TGTGCCAGCAAACTGACAGGGGGCTCCAACACCGGGGAGCTGTTTTTT
v_gene: TRBV4-2; d_gene: TRBD2; j_gene: TRBJ2-1; abundance: -; CDR3aa: CASSQAGTSGRRWEFF; CDR3nt: TGTGCCAGCAGCCAAGCCGGGACTAGCGGCAGGAGGTGGGAGTTCTTC
v_gene: TRBV5-1; d_gene: -; j_gene: TRBJ2-3; abundance: -; CDR3aa: CASSLGPGGTDTQYF; CDR3nt: TGCGCCAGCAGCTTGGGGCCCGGGGGAACAGATACGCAGTATTTT
v_gene: TRBV18; d_gene: TRBD1; j_gene: TRBJ1-1; abundance: few; CDR3aa: CASSPGQERPAFF; CDR3nt: TGTGCCAGCTCACCAGGACAGGAGCGACCAGCTTTCTTT
v_gene: TRBV6-1; d_gene: -; j_gene: TRBJ2-6; abundance: -; CDR3aa: CASSDRAGANVLTF; CDR3nt: TGTGCCAGCAGTGACAGGGCTGGGGCCAACGTCCTGACTTTC
v_gene: TRBV11-3; d_gene: -; j_gene: TRBJ2-1; abundance: once; CDR3aa: CASSLVGGEQFF; CDR3nt: TGTGCCAGCAGCTTAGTAGGAGGTGAGCAGTTCTTC
v_gene: TRBV20-1; d_gene: TRBD2; j_gene: TRBJ2-7; abundance: -; CDR3aa: CSASSLAGGLLREQYF; CDR3nt: TGCAGTGCTAGTAGCCTAGCGGGGGGTCTTTTGCGCGAGCAGTACTTC
v_gene: TRBV7-9; d_gene: TRBD1; j_gene: TRBJ2-5; abundance: many; CDR3aa: CASSSLTGRGETQYF; CDR3nt: TGTGCCAGCAGCTCTCTGACAGGGAGAGGCGAGACCCAGTACTTC
v_gene: TRBV28; d_gene: -; j_gene: TRBJ1-4; abundance: -; CDR3aa: CASSQGMGDEKLFF; CDR3nt: TGTGCCAGCAGTCAGGGGATGGGAGATGAAAAACTGTTTTTT
v_gene: TRBV7-2; d_gene: TRBD2; j_gene: TRBJ2-1; abundance: -; CDR3aa: CASSSRGSGGKLFEQFF; CDR3nt: TGTGCCAGCAGCTCAAGAGGTAGCGGGGGGAAGTTGTTTGAGCAGTTCTTC
v_gene: TRBV7-9; d_gene: -; j_gene: TRBJ2-2; abundance: -; CDR3aa: CASSSGLRTGELFF; CDR3nt: TGTGCCAGCAGCTCTGGGCTCAGGACCGGGGAGCTGTTTTTT
v_gene: TRBV5-4; d_gene: -; j_gene: TRBJ2-3; abundance: -; CDR3aa: CASSLQSGGTDTQYF; CDR3nt: TGTGCCAGCAGCTTGCAATCGGGGGGCACAGATACGCAGTATTTT
v_gene: TRBV28; d_gene: -; j_gene: TRBJ2-1; abundance: -; CDR3aa: CASSRTIAYNEQFF; CDR3nt: TGTGCCAGCAGCCGGACTATCGCCTACAATGAGCAGTTCTTC
v_gene: TRBV7-9; d_gene: -; j_gene: TRBJ1-3; abundance: few; CDR3aa: CASSPSFIRETGSGNTIYF; CDR3nt: TGTGCCAGCAGCCCCTCGTTCATCCGGGAGACGGGCTCTGGAAACACCATATATTTT
v_gene: TRBV30; d_gene: TRBD1; j_gene: TRBJ1-1; abundance: -; CDR3aa: CAWSVQGVYTEAFF; CDR3nt: TGTGCTTGGAGTGTACAGGGGGTGTACACTGAAGCTTTCTTT
v_gene: TRBV27; d_gene: -; j_gene: TRBJ1-2; abundance: -; CDR3aa: CASSRGPTPLYGYTF; CDR3nt: TGTGCCAGCAGCCGCGGGCCCACTCCACTCTATGGCTACACCTTC
v_gene: TRBV10-2; d_gene: -; j_gene: TRBJ1-2; abundance: -; CDR3aa: CASSDQGGGYGYTF; CDR3nt: TGCGCCAGCAGTGATCAGGGTGGCGGCTATGGCTACACCTTC
v_gene: TRBV15; d_gene: -; j_gene: TRBJ1-5; abundance: -; CDR3aa: CATSNGVNQPQHF; CDR3nt: TGTGCCACCAGCAACGGAGTAAATCAGCCCCAGCATTTT
v_gene: TRBV7-8; d_gene: -; j_gene: TRBJ1-5; abundance: -; CDR3aa: CASSSGYTWRKKAYSNQPQHF; CDR3nt: TGTGCCAGCAGCTCTGGCTATACTTGGAGGAAAAAAGCATATAGCAATCAGCCCCAGCATTTT